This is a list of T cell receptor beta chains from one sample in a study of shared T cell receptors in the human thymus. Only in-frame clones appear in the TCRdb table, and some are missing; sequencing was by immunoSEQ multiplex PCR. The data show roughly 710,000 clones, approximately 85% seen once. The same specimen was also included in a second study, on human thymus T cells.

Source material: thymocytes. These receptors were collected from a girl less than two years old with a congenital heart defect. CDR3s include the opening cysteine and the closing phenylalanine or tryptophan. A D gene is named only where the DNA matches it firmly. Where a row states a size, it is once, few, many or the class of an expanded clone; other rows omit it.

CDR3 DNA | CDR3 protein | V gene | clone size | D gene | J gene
TGTGCCAGCCAACATTCGTCCGGGGAGCTGTTTTTT | CASQHSSGELFF | TRBV6-6 | . | . | TRBJ2-2
TGCAGCGGGAGGGTAGGCGACACCATATATTTT | CSGRVGDTIYF | TRBV29-1 | . | . | TRBJ1-3
TGTGCCAGCAGTTTTTTAAGGTCGTCCCCAGGCCCCTACAATGAGCAGTTCTTC | CASSFLRSSPGPYNEQFF | TRBV28 | once | . | TRBJ2-1
TGTGCCAGCAGCTCCAGGTCGGTTCAGGGAATAGTTTACGAGCAGTACTTC | CASSSRSVQGIVYEQYF | TRBV7-9 | . | . | TRBJ2-7
TGTGCCAGCACCCCCCTCAGGACGGGGGGAACTTCTAGCACAGATACGCAGTATTTT | CASTPLRTGGTSSTDTQYF | TRBV28 | few | TRBD2 | TRBJ2-3
TGTGCCAGTAGTAAGCGGTGGGACACTGAAGCTTTCTTT | CASSKRWDTEAFF | TRBV19 | . | . | TRBJ1-1
TGTGCCAGCAGTTCTAGGGGGCCTGGGGCCAACGTCCTGACTTTC | CASSSRGPGANVLTF | TRBV6-5 | . | TRBD1 | TRBJ2-6
TGTGCCAGCAGTTACACCGGGACAGGGGGACTCTACGAGCAGTACTTC | CASSYTGTGGLYEQYF | TRBV6-5 | . | TRBD1 | TRBJ2-7
TGTGCCAGCAGCGAGACAGGGGGCGAGACTAGCAATCAGCCCCAGCATTTT | CASSETGGETSNQPQHF | TRBV7-9 | . | TRBD1 | TRBJ1-5
TGTGCCAGCAGTCCCAGTGGGCCTAGCGGGGGGGCAAATGAGCAGTTCTTC | CASSPSGPSGGANEQFF | TRBV25-1 | once | TRBD2 | TRBJ2-1
TGCGCCAGCAGCGCAACTGGGGCCTACTACGAGCAGTACTTC | CASSATGAYYEQYF | TRBV10-1 | . | . | TRBJ2-7
TGTGCCAGCAGAGAGGACAGAAAAAATTCACCCCTCCACTTT | CASREDRKNSPLHF | TRBV6-5 | . | . | TRBJ1-6
TGTGCCAGCAGCCAGAGACTAGCGGGGGCCACCGGGGAGCTGTTTTTT | CASSQRLAGATGELFF | TRBV14 | . | TRBD2 | TRBJ2-2
TGTGCCAGCAGTAGTTTTAGCAGACCGGGACTAGCGGGGGGCTTAAGCTCCTACGAGCAGTACTTC | CASSSFSRPGLAGGLSSYEQYF | TRBV28 | . | TRBD2 | TRBJ2-7
TGCGCCAGCAGAATAGGAGGGTTCCCTGACACTGAAGCTTTCTTT | CASRIGGFPDTEAFF | TRBV10-2 | . | . | TRBJ1-1
TGCGCCAGCAGCTTGGGAAGGACAAGGGACGAGCAGTACTTC | CASSLGRTRDEQYF | TRBV5-1 | . | . | TRBJ2-7
TGTGCCAGCAGAAAACGACTAGCGGGGGACAAAGATACGCAGTATTTT | CASRKRLAGDKDTQYF | TRBV6-6 | . | TRBD2 | TRBJ2-3
TGTGCCAGCAGCCAGGAGGGATATCCTAATTCACCCCTCCACTTT | CASSQEGYPNSPLHF | TRBV7-2 | . | . | TRBJ1-6
TGTGCCACTGGCCGGGGGATCAAGGACTATGGCTACACCTTC | CATGRGIKDYGYTF | TRBV10-3 | . | . | TRBJ1-2
TGTGCTAGTGGTTTGGTACCTTTTCAGGGGGTACCCTATGGCTACACCTTC | CASGLVPFQGVPYGYTF | TRBV12-5 | . | TRBD1 | TRBJ1-2
TGTGCCAGCAGCGCAACCCCCGGGGATCTGAACACTGAAGCTTTCTTT | CASSATPGDLNTEAFF | TRBV7-9 | . | . | TRBJ1-1
TGTGCCAGCAGCGGAACTAGCGGGCAAGAGACCCAGTACTTC | CASSGTSGQETQYF | TRBV27 | few | TRBD2 | TRBJ2-5
TGTGCCAGCAGCTTGGGTTGGACAGGGGGTCGAAGCTCCTACGAGCAGTACTTC | CASSLGWTGGRSSYEQYF | TRBV5-6 | . | TRBD1 | TRBJ2-7
TGTGCCAGCAGCTTCGGACTAGCGGGGGCCCAAAATGAGCAGTTCTTC | CASSFGLAGAQNEQFF | TRBV5-4 | . | TRBD2 | TRBJ2-1
TGTGCCCATTCTACGGGAGGGACCTACGAGCAGTACTTC | CAHSTGGTYEQYF | TRBV28 | . | TRBD2 | TRBJ2-7
TGCGCCAGCAGCCAAGCCGGCGGCGGGAGGTGGGGAAACACCATATATTTT | CASSQAGGGRWGNTIYF | TRBV4-1 | once | . | TRBJ1-3
TGTGCCAGAACCCCGGGACAGGGGAGAGTGACATGGAACACTGAAGCTTTCTTT | CARTPGQGRVTWNTEAFF | TRBV27 | . | TRBD1 | TRBJ1-1
TGTGCCTGGACGGGACAGGGTGTAACCATATATTTT | CAWTGQGVTIYF | TRBV30 | . | TRBD1 | TRBJ1-3
TGTGCCAGCAGTCTTTGGACAGGGGACACCTTC | CASSLWTGDTF | TRBV2 | . | TRBD1 | TRBJ1-2
TGTGCCAGCAGTTACTCTGGACACCCGAACACTGAAGCTTTCTTT | CASSYSGHPNTEAFF | TRBV6-5 | . | . | TRBJ1-1
TGTGCCAGCAGCTTAGCAGTACCGGGGACCCAGTACTTC | CASSLAVPGTQYF | TRBV7-9 | . | . | TRBJ2-5
TGTGCCAGCAGCTCAAAACAGGGGGCTGGAAACACCATATATTTT | CASSSKQGAGNTIYF | TRBV5-6 | few | TRBD1 | TRBJ1-3
TGTGCCAGCAATCAAGACAGGGGCATTCAGTACTTC | CASNQDRGIQYF | TRBV5-8 | . | TRBD1 | TRBJ2-4